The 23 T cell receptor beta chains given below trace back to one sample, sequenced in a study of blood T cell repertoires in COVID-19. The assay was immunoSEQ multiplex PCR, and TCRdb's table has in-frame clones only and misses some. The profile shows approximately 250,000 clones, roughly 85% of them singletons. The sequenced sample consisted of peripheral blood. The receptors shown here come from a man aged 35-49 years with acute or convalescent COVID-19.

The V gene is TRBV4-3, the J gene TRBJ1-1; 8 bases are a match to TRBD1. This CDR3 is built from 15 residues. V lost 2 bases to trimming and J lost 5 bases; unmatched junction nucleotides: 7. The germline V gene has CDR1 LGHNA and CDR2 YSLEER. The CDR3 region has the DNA TGCGCCAGCAGCCAAACCAGGGGGCAAGGGACTGAAGCTTTCTTT. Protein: CASSQTRGQGTEAFF.

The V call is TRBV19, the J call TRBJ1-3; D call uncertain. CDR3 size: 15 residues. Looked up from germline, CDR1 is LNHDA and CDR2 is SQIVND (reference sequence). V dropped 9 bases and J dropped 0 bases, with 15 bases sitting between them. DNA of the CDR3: TGTGCCAGCTCCGGAGGACCGAGCTCTGGAAACACCATATATTTT. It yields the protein CASSGGPSSGNTIYF.

The CDR3 region has the DNA TGTGCCAGCAGCGGACCTACAGGGAGTCAAGAGACCCAGTACTTC. Its translation is CASSGPTGSQETQYF. V and J are TRBV13 and TRBJ2-5; D is possibly TRBD1 (6 bases). CDR1 is PRHDT, CDR2 FYEKMQ, per germline (reference sequence). This CDR3 region has 15 residues. V was clipped by 5 bases and J by 2 bases, with 15 bases between them.

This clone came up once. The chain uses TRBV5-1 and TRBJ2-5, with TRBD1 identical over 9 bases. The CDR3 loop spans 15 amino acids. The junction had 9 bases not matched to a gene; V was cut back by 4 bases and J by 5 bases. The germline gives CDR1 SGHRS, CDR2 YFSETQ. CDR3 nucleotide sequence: TGCGCCAGCAGCCGATTAAGTACAGGGGGCGAGACCCAGTACTTC. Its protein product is CASSRLSTGGETQYF.

In DNA, the CDR3 is TGTGCCAGCACCTCGATTCTCACAGGGGACAATGAGCAGTTCTTC. This sequence encodes CASTSILTGDNEQFF. This chain joins TRBV6-6 and TRBJ2-1; 7 bases match TRBD1. Germline-derived CDR1 and CDR2 are MNHNY and SVGAGI (reference sequence). This CDR3 region has 15 residues. Losses at the gene ends were 7 bases for V and 5 bases for J; bases not matched to a gene: 11.

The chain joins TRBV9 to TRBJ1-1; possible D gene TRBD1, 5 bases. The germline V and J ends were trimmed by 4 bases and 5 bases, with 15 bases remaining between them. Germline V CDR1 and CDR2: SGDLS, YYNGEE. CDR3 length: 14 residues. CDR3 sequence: CASSLGGGGTEAFF. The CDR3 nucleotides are TGTGCCAGCAGCCTCGGGGGGGGTGGAACTGAAGCTTTCTTT.

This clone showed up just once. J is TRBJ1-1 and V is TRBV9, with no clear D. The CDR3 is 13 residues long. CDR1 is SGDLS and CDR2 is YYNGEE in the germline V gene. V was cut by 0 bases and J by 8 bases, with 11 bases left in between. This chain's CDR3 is CASSVASGVEAFF. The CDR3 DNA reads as TGTGCCAGCAGCGTAGCTTCAGGCGTGGAAGCTTTCTTT.

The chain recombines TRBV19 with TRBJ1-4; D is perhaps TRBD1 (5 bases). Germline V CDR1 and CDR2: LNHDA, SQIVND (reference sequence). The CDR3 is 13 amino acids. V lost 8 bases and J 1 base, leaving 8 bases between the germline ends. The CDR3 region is CASGRGTNEKLFF. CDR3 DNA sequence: TGTGCCAGTGGGAGGGGAACTAATGAAAAACTGTTTTTT.

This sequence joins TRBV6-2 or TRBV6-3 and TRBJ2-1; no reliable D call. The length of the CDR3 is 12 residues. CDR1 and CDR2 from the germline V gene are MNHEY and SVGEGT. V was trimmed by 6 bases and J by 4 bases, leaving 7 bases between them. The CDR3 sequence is CASSQPYNEQFF. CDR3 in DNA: TGTGCCAGCAGCCAGCCTTACAATGAGCAGTTCTTC.

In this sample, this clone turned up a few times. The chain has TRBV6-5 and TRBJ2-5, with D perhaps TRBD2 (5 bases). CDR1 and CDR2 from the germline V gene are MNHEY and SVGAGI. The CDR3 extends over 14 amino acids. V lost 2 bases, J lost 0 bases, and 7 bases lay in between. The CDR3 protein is CASSYTGNQETQYF. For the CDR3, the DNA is TGTGCCAGCAGTTACACGGGAAACCAAGAGACCCAGTACTTC.

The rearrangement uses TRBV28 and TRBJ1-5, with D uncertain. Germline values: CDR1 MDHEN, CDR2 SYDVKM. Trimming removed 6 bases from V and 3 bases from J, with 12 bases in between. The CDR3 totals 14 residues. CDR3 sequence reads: CASSRGWNNQPQHF. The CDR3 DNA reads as TGTGCCAGCAGCCGAGGATGGAACAATCAGCCCCAGCATTTT.

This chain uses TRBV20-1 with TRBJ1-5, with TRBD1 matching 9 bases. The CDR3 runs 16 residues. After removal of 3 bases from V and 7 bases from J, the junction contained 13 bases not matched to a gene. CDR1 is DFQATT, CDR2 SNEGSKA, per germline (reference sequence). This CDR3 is CSASGGQGIFGQPQHF. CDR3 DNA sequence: TGCAGTGCTAGTGGGGGACAGGGTATCTTCGGACAGCCCCAGCATTTT.

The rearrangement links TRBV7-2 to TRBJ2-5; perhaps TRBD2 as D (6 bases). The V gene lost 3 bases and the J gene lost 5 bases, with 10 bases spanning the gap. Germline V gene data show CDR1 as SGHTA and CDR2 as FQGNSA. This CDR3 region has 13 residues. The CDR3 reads CASSFNSGETQYF. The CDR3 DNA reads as TGTGCCAGCAGCTTTAATAGCGGCGAGACCCAGTACTTC. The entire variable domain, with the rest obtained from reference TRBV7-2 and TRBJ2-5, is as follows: GAGVSQSPSNKVTEKGKDVELRCDPISGHTALYWYRQSLGQGLEFLIYFQGNSAPDKSGLPSDRFSAERTGGSVSTLTIQRTQQEDSAVYLCASSFNSGETQYFGPGTRLLVL.

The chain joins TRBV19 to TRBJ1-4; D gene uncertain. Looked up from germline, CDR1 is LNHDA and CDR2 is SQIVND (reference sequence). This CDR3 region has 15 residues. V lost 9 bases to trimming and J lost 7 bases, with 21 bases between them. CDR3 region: CASNLGGDRGEKLFF. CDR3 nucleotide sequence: TGTGCCAGCAACCTCGGAGGAGACCGGGGTGAAAAACTGTTTTTT. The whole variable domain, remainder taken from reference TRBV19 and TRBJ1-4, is DGGITQSPKYLFRKEGQNVTLSCEQNLNHDAMYWYRQDPGQGLRLIYYSQIVNDFQKGDIAEGYSVSREKKESFPLTVTSAQKNPTAFYLCASNLGGDRGEKLFFGSGTQLSVL.

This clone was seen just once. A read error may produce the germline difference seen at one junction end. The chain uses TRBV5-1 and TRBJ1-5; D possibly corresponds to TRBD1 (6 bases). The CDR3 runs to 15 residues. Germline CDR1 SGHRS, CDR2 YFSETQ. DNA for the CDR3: TGCCCCAGCAGCTGGGGGGGGGCAAGCAATCAGCCCCAGCATTTT. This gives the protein CPSSWGGASNQPQHF.

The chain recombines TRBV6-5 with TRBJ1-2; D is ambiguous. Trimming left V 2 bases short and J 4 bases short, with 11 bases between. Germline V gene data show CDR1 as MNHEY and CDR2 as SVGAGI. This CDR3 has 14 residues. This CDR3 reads CASSYRVEAYGYTF. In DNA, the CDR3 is TGTGCCAGCAGTTACAGGGTGGAGGCCTATGGCTACACCTTC.

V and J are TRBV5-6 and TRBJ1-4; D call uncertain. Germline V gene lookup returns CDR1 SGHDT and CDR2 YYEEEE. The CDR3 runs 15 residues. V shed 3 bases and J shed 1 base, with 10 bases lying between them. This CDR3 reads CASSSDGETNEKLFF. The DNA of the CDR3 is TGTGCCAGCAGCTCCGACGGAGAAACTAATGAAAAACTGTTTTTT.

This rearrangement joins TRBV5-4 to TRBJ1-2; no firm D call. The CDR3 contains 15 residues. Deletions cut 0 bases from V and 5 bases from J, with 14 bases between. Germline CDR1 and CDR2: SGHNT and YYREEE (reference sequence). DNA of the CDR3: TGTGCCAGCAGCTTGGGACCTAGCCTCCTTTATGGCTACACCTTC. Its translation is CASSLGPSLLYGYTF.

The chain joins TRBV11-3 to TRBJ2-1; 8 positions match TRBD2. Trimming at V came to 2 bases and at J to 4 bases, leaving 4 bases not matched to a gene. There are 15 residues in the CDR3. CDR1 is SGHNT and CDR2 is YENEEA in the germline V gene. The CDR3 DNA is TGTGCCAGCAGCTTACGGCTAGCGGGTTACAATGAGCAGTTCTTC. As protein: CASSLRLAGYNEQFF.

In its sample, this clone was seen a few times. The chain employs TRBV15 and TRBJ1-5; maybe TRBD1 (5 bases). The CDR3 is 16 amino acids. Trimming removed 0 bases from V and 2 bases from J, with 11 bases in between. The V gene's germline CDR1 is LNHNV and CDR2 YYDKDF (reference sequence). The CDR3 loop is CATSRDSGRGNQPQHF. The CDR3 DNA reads TGTGCCACCAGCAGAGATTCGGGCAGGGGCAATCAGCCCCAGCATTTT. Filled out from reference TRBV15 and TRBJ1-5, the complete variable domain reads DAMVIQNPRYQVTQFGKPVTLSCSQTLNHNVMYWYQQKSSQAPKLLFHYYDKDFNNEADTPDNFQSRRPNTSFCFLDIRSPGLGDTAMYLCATSRDSGRGNQPQHFGDGTRLSIL.

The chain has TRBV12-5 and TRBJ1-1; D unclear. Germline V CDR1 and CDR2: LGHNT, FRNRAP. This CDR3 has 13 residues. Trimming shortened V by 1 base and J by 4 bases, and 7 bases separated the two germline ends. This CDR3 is CASGLAPGTEAFF. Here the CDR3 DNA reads TGTGCTAGTGGTTTGGCCCCGGGCACTGAAGCTTTCTTT.

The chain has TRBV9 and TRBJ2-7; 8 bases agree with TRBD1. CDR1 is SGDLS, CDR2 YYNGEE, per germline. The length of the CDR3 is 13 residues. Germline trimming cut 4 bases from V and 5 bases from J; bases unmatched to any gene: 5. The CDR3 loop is CASSLGQGDEQYF. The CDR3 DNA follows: TGTGCCAGCAGCCTAGGACAGGGCGACGAGCAGTACTTC.

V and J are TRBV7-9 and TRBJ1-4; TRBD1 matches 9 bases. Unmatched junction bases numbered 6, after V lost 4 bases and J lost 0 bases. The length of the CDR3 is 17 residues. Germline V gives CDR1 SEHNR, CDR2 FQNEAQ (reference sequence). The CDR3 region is CASSSPGQGATNEKLFF. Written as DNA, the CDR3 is TGTGCCAGCAGCTCCCCGGGACAGGGTGCAACTAATGAAAAACTGTTTTTT.